This record concerns one TCR beta chain sequence. Its antigen is currently unknown. This specimen belongs to a study of post-analysis software for immune sequencing data. Across the whole study: Several disease courses (relapsing-remitting, secondary progressive and progressive-relapsing) of multiple sclerosis were included.

General study points: The study found significantly lower normalized Chao1 diversity in multiple sclerosis patients than in controls. Strong co-clustering by F measure was evident for samples that had been prepared in the same batch.

Unique molecular identifiers tagged the TCR beta cDNA libraries. TCRdb reprocessed the PCR reads via MiXCR and lists one record per CDR3 protein. The sample contains about 460,000 distinct CDR3 sequences, nearly 45% of which appear only once. What was sequenced was blood. The clonotype comes from a girl aged 10 to 17 with multiple sclerosis.

The DNA of the CDR3 is TGTGCCAGCAGTTACGAGCGGGAGGTCTACGAGCAGTACTTC. It translates to CASSYEREVYEQYF. This sequence joins TRBV6-6 and TRBJ2-7; 9 nucleotides align to TRBD2. V shed 2 bases, J shed 3 bases, and the junction held 2 bases outside the gene matches. The CDR3 runs 14 residues. Germline assignment: CDR1 MNHNY and CDR2 SVGAGI (reference sequence).